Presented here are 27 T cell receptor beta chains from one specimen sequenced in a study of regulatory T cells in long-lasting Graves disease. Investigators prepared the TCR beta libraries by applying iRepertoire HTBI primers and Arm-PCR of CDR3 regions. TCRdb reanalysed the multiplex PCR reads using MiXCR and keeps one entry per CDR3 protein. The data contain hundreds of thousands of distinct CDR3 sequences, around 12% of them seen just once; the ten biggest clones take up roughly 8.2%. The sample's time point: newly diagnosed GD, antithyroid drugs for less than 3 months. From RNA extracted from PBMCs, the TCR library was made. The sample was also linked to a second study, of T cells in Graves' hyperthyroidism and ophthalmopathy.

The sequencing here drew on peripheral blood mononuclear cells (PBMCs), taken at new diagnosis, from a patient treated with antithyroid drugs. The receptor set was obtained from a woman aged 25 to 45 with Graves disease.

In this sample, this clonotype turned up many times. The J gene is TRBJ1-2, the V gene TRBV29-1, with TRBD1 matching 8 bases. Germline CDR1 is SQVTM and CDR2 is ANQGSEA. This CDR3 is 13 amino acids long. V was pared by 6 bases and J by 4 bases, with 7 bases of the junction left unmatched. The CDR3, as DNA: TGCAGCGTGAGGACAGGGCGCACCTATGGCTACACCTTC. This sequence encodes CSVRTGRTYGYTF. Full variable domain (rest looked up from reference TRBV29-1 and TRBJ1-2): SAVISQKPSRDICQRGTSLTIQCQVDSQVTMMFWYRQQPGQSLTLIATANQGSEATYESGFVIDKFPISRPNLTFSTLTVSNMSPEDSSIYLCSVRTGRTYGYTFGSGTRLTVV.

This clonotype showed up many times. CDR3 sequence (DNA): TGTGCCAGCAGTTTAGAACCGCTAGCGGGACAAAGCTCCTACAATGAGCAGTTCTTC. This sequence encodes CASSLEPLAGQSSYNEQFF. The chain is built from TRBV12-3 or TRBV12-4 and TRBJ2-1; TRBD2 agrees at 9 bases. This CDR3 comprises 19 residues. After removal of 1 base from V and 0 bases from J, the junction contained 10 bases not matched to a gene.

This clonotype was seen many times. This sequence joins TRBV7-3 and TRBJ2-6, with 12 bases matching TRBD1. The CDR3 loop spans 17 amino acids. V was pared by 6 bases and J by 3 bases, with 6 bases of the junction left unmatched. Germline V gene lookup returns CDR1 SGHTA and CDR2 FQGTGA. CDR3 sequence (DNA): TGTGCCAGCAGACTCGGGACAGGGGGCCATGGGGCCAACGTCCTGACTTTC. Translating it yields CASRLGTGGHGANVLTF.

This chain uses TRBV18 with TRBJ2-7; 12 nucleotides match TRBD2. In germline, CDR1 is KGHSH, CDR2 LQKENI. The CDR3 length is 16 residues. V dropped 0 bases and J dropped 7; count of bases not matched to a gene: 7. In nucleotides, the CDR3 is TGTGCCAGCTCACCACCGCTAGCGGGAGGGCCAAGGGAGCAGTACTTC. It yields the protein CASSPPLAGGPREQYF.

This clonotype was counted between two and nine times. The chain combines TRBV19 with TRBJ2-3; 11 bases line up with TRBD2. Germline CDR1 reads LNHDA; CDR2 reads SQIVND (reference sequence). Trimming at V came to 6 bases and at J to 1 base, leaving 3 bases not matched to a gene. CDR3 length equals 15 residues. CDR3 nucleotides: TGTGCCAGTAGACCGGGACTAGCGGGCACAGATACGCAGTATTTT. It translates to CASRPGLAGTDTQYF.

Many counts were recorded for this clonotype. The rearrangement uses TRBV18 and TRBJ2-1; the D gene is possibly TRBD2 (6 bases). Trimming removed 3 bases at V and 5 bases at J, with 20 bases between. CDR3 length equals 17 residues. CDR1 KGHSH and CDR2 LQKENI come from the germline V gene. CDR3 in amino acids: CASSPRHSSVRDNEQFF. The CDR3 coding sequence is TGTGCCAGCTCACCTAGACATTCTAGCGTCAGGGACAATGAGCAGTTCTTC.

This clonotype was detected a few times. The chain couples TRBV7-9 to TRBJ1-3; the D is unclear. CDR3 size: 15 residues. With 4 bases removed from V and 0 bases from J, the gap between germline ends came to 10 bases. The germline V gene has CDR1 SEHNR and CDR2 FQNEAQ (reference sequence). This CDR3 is CASSSNGFSGNTIYF. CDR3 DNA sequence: TGTGCCAGCAGCTCAAACGGCTTCTCTGGAAACACCATATATTTT. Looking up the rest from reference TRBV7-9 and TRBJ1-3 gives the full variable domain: DTGVSQNPRHKITKRGQNVTFRCDPISEHNRLYWYRQTLGQGPEFLTYFQNEAQLEKSRLLSDRFSAERPKGSFSTLEIQRTEQGDSAMYLCASSSNGFSGNTIYFGEGSWLTVV.

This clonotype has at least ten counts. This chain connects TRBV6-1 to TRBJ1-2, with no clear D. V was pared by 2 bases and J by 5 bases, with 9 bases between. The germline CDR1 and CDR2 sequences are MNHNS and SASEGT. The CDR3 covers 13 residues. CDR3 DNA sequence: TGTGCCAGCAGTGAAAGTAGGCTTTATGGCTACACCTTC. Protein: CASSESRLYGYTF.

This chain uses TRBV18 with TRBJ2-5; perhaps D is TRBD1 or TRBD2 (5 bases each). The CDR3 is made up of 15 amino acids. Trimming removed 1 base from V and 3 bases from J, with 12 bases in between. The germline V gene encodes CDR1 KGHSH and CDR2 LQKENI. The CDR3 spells CASSPLFQGEETQYF. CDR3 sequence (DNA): TGTGCCAGCTCACCACTCTTCCAGGGAGAAGAGACCCAGTACTTC.

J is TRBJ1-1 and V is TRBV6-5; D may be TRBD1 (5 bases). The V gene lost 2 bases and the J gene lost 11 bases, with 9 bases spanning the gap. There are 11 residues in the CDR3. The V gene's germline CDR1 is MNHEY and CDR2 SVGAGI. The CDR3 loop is CASSYLRQAFF. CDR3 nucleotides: TGTGCCAGCAGTTACCTAAGACAGGCTTTCTTT.

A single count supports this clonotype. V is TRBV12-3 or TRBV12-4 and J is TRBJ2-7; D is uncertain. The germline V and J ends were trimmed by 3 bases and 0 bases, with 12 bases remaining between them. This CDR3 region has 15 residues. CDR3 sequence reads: CASSFIRTPSYEQYF. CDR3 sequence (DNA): TGTGCCAGCAGTTTCATCCGGACCCCCTCCTACGAGCAGTACTTC.

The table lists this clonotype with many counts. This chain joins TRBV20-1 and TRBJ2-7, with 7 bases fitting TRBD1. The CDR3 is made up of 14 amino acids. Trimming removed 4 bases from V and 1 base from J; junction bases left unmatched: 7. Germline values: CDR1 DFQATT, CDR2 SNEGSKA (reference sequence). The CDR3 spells CSAKGQPNSYEQYF. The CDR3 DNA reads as TGCAGTGCTAAGGGACAGCCGAATTCCTACGAGCAGTACTTC.

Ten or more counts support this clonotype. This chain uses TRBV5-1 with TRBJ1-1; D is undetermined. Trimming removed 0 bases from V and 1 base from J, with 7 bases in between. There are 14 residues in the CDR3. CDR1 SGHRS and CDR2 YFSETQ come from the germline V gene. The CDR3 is CASSLGRANTEAFF. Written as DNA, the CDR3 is TGCGCCAGCAGCTTGGGTAGGGCGAACACTGAAGCTTTCTTT.

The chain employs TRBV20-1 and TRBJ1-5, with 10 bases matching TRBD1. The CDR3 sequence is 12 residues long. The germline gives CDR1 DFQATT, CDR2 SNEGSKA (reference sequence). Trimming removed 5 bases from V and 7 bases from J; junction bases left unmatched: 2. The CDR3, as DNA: TGCAGTGCTCCGACAGGGGGCCAGCCCCAGCATTTT. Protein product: CSAPTGGQPQHF.

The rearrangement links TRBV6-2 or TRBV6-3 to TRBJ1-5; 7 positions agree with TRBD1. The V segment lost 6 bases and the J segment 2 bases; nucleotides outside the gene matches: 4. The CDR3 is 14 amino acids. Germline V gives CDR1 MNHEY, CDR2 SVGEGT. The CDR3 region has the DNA TGTGCCAGCAGGTACAGGGGAGGCAATCAGCCCCAGCATTTT. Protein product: CASRYRGGNQPQHF.

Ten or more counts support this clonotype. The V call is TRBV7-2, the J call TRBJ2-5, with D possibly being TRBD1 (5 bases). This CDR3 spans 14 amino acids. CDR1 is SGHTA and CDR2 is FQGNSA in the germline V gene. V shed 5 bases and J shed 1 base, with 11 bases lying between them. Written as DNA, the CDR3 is TGTGCCAGCAGCCGAACCAGGGCCCAAGAGACCCAGTACTTC. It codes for CASSRTRAQETQYF.

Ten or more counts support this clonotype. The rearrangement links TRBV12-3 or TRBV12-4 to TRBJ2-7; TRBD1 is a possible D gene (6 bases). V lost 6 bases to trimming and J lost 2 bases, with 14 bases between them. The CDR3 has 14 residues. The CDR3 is CASRRGQSAYEQYF. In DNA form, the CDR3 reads TGTGCCAGCAGGAGAGGACAGAGTGCCTACGAGCAGTACTTC.

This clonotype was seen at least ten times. The CDR3 DNA is TGTGCCAGCAGCTTAGTAGGACAGGGTATGGGATCACCCCTCCACTTT. Residues: CASSLVGQGMGSPLHF. J is TRBJ1-6 and V is TRBV7-8, with 8 bases identical to TRBD1. Germline lookup yields CDR1 SGHVS and CDR2 FQNEAQ. The CDR3 length is 16 residues. V shed 1 base and J 10 bases; nucleotides not matched to a gene: 9.

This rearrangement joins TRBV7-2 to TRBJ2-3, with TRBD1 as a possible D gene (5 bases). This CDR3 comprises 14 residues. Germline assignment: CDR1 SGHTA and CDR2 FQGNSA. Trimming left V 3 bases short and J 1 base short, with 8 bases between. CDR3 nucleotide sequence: TGTGCCAGCAGCTTTGACAGCCGCACAGATACGCAGTATTTT. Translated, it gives CASSFDSRTDTQYF.

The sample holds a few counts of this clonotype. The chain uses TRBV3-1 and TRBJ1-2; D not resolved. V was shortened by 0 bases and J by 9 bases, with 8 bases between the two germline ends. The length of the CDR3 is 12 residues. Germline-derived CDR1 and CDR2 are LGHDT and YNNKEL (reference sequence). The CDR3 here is CASSQETQSYTF. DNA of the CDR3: TGTGCCAGCAGCCAAGAGACCCAAAGCTACACCTTC.

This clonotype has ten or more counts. The CDR3 protein is CASSRTGGGEKLFF. Here the CDR3 DNA reads TGTGCCAGCAGTCGGACAGGGGGCGGTGAAAAACTGTTTTTT. This chain uses TRBV6-1 with TRBJ1-4; 11 bases agree with TRBD1. J lost 7 bases, V lost 5 bases, and 3 bases had no gene match. Germline V gives CDR1 MNHNS, CDR2 SASEGT. This CDR3 has 14 amino acids.

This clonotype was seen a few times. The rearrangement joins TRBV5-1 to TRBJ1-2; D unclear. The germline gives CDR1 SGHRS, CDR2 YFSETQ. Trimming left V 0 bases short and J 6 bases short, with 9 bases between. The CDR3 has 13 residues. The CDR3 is CASSLVSADGYTF. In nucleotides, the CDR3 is TGCGCCAGCAGCTTGGTTTCAGCCGATGGCTACACCTTC.

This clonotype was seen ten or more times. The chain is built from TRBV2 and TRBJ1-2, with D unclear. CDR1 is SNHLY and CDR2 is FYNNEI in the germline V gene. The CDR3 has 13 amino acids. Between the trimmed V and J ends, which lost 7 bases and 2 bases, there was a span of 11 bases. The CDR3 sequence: CASTREQNYGYTF. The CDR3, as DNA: TGTGCCAGCACCCGGGAACAAAACTATGGCTACACCTTC.

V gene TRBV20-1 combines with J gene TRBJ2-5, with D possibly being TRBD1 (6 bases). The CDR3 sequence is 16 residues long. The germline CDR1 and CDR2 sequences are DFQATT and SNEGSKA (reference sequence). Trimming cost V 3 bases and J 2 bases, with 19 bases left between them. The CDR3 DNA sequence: TGCAGTGCTAGGGCTATGAAACCGGGACAACAAGAGACCCAGTACTTC. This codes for CSARAMKPGQQETQYF.

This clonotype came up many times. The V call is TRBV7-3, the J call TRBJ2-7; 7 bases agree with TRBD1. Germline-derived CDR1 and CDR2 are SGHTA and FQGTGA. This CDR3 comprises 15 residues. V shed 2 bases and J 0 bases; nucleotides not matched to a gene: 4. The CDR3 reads CASSLWAGGSYEQYF. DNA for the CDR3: TGTGCCAGCAGCTTATGGGCAGGGGGCTCCTACGAGCAGTACTTC. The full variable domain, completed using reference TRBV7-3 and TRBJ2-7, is GAGVSQTPSNKVTEKGKYVELRCDPISGHTALYWYRQSLGQGPEFLIYFQGTGAADDSGLPNDRFFAVRPEGSVSTLKIQRTERGDSAVYLCASSLWAGGSYEQYFGPGTRLTVT.

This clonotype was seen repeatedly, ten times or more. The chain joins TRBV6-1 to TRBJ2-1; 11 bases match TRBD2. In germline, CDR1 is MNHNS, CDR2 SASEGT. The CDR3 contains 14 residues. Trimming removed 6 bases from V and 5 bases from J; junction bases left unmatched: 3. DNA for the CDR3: TGTGCCAGCAGACTAGCGGGGGCAAACAATGAGCAGTTCTTC. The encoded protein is CASRLAGANNEQFF.

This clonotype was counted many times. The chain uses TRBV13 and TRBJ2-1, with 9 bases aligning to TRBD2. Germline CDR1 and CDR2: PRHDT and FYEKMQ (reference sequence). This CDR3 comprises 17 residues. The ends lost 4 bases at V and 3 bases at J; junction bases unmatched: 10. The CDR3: CASSSLGLAGVYNEQFF. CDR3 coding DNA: TGTGCCAGCAGCTCCCTTGGTTTAGCGGGAGTCTACAATGAGCAGTTCTTC.